This T cell receptor (beta chain) comes out of a study of T cell responses to AZD1222 COVID-19 vaccine. Study results and limitations: Clonal diversity was possibly underestimated, and white British individuals and females predominated among donors.

Per germline, CDR1 KGHSH and CDR2 LQKENI. V gave up 5 bases and J gave up 5 bases, with 15 bases separating them. The CDR3 extends over 14 amino acids. Concerning this clone itself: Its antigen is currently unknown.

Sequenced by immunoSEQ multiplex PCR; TCRdb stores in-frame clones only, minus some. There are 110,000 to 150,000 clones in the sample; approximately 94% occur only once, and about 8.6% lies in the top ten. The receptor's source is an adult in good health. Here the sequenced sample was peripheral blood, taken on day 0 of AZD1222 vaccination. The rearrangement links TRBV18 to TRBJ1-2, with unresolved D. For the CDR3, the DNA is TGTGCCAGCTCAGGGCCAGGCCCCGAATATGGCTACACCTTC. Its protein product is CASSGPGPEYGYTF.